The rows below give T cell receptor beta chains drawn from one sample of a study of cytotoxic CD8 clonotypes in ibrutinib-treated CLL. The protocol was immunoSEQ multiplex PCR, while the TCRdb copy is restricted to in-frame clones and leaves out a portion. The data show some 85,000 clones, around 77% seen once. This sample comprised PBMCs, obtained after 24 months of ibrutinib treatment. These receptors all stem from a human donor with chronic lymphocytic leukemia. Each CDR3 is given without its conserved first and last residue.

V	J	CDR3
TRBV5-1	TRBJ2-2	ASSPLPGTGNAGELF
TRBV11-2	TRBJ1-4	ASSLMGRGDEKLF
TRBV28	TRBJ2-1	ASSFHGQGSYNEQF
TRBV2	TRBJ1-6	ASKTYSGTNSPLH
TRBV5-3	TRBJ1-5	ARREGFQPQH
TRBV4-2	TRBJ2-5	ASSQVPQYGSGETQY
TRBV2	TRBJ1-2	ASRRTEESGYT
TRBV27	TRBJ1-1	ASSVESGGEAF
TRBV25-1	TRBJ2-7	ASAGTGVQKQY
TRBV7-8	TRBJ2-5	ASSLKPARLKETQY
TRBV9	TRBJ1-6	VSSVEVGSPLH
TRBV5-1	TRBJ2-1	ASSSRGLLVDEQF
TRBV11-2	TRBJ1-1	ASSYRVDTEAF
TRBV14	TRBJ2-1	ASSQDLSSLSYNEQF
TRBV13	TRBJ2-1	ASSSTRGLSYNEQF
TRBV18	TRBJ1-1	ASSPRPSRVNTEAF
TRBV27	TRBJ1-2	ASSLSRTASNYGYT
TRBV5-1	TRBJ1-1	ASSLAAGAGNTEAF
TRBV19	TRBJ2-7	ASSGTQGVYEQY
TRBV18	TRBJ2-3	ASSQTLTDTQY